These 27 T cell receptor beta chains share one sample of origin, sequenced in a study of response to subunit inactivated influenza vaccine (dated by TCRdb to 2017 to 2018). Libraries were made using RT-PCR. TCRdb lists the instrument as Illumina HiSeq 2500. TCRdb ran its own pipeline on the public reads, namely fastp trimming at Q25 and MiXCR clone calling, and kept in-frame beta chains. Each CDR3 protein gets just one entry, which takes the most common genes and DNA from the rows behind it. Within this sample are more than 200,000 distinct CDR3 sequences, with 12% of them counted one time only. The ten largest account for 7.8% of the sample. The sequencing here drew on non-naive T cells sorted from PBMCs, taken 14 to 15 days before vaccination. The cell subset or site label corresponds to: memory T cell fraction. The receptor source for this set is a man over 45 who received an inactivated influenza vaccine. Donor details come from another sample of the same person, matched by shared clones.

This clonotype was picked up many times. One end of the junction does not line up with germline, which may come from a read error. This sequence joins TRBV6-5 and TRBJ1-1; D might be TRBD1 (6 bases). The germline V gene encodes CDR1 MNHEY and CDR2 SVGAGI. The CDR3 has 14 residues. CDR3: CASSDSGGERQAFF. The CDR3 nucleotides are TGTGCCAGCAGTGACTCGGGGGGCGAACGCCAAGCTTTCTTT.

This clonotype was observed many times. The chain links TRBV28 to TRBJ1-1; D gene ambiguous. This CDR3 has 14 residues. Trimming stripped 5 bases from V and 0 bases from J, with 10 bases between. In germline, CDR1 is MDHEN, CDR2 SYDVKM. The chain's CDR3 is CASSPQQMNTEAFF. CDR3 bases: TGTGCCAGCAGTCCTCAACAGATGAACACTGAAGCTTTCTTT.

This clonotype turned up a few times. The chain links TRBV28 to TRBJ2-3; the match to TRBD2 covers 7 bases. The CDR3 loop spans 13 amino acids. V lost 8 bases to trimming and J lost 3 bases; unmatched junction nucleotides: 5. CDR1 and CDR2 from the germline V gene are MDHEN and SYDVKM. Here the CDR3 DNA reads TGTGCCAGCGGAGCCGGGGGGACAGATACGCAGTATTTT. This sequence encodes CASGAGGTDTQYF.

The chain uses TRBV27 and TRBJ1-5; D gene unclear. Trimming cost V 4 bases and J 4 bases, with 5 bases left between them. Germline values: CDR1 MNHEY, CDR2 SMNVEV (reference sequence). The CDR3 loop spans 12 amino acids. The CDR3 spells CASSSINQPQHF. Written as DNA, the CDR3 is TGTGCCAGCAGTTCCATAAATCAGCCCCAGCATTTT.

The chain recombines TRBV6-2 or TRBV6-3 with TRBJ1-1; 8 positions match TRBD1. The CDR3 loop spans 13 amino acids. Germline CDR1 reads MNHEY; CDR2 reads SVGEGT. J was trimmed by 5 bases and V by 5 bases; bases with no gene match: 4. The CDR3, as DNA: TGTGCCAGCAGTCAGGGGGCTCGGACTGAAGCTTTCTTT. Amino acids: CASSQGARTEAFF.

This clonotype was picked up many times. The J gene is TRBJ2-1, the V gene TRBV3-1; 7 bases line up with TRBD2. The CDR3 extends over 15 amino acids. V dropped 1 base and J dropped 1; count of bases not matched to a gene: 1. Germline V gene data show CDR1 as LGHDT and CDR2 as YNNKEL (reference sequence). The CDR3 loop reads CASSQGGGSYNEQFF. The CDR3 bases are TGTGCCAGCAGCCAAGGGGGGGGGTCCTACAATGAGCAGTTCTTC.

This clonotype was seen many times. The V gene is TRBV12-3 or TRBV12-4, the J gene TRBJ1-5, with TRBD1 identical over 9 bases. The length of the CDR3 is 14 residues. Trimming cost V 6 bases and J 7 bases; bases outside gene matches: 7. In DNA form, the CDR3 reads TGTGCCAGCAGCAACAGGGGGCGAGAGCAGCCCCAGCATTTT. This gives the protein CASSNRGREQPQHF.

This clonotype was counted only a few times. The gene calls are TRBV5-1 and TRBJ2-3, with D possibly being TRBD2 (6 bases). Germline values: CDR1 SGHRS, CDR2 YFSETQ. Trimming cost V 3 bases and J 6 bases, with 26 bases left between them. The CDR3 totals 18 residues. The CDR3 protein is CASSWNTLGLSRADTQYF. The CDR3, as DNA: TGCGCCAGCAGCTGGAATACCCTGGGACTTTCTAGGGCGGATACGCAGTATTTT.

The CDR3 nucleotides read TGTGCCAGCCGTGGGGAGGTCTATGGCTACACCTTC. Its translation is CASRGEVYGYTF. The rearrangement uses TRBV12-3 or TRBV12-4 and TRBJ1-2; D call uncertain. The CDR3 loop spans 12 amino acids. Trimming took 8 bases from V and 4 from J, leaving 11 bases between them.

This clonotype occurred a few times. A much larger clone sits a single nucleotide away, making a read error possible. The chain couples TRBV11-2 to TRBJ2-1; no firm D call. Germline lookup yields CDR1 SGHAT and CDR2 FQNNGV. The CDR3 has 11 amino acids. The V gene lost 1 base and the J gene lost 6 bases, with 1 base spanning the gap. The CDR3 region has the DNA TGTGCCAGCAGCTTAGCCAATGAGCAGTTCTTC. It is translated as CASSLANEQFF.

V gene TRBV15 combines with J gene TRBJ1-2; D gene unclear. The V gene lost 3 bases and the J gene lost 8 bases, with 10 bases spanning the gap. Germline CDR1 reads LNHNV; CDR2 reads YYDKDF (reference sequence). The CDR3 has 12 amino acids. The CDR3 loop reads CATSRDRLGYTF. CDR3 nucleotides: TGTGCCACCAGCAGGGACCGCTTGGGCTACACCTTC.

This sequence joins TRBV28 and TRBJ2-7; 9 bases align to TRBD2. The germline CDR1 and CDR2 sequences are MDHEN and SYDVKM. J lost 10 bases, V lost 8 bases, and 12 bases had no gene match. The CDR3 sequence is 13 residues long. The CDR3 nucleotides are TGTGCCAGCCGCGGGAGGGGCAAGCCCCCACAGTACTTC. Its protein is CASRGRGKPPQYF.

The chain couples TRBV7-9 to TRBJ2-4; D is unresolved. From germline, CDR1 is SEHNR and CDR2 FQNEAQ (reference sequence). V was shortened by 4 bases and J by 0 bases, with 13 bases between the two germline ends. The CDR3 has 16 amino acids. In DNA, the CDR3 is TGTGCCAGCAGCTCATCAGTAACACTAGCCAAAAACATTCAGTACTTC. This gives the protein CASSSSVTLAKNIQYF.

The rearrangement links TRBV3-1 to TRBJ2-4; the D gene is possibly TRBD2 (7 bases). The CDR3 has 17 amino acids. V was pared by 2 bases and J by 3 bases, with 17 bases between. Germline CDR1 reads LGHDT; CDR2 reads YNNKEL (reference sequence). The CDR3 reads CASSQKGGGTGKNIQYF. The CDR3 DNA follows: TGTGCCAGCAGCCAAAAAGGGGGGGGGACTGGCAAAAACATTCAGTACTTC.

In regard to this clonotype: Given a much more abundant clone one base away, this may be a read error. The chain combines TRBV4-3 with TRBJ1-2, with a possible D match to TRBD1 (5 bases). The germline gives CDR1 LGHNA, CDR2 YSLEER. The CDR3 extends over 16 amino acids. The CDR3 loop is CVSSQAVAGLGDGYTF. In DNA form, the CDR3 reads TGCGTCAGCAGCCAAGCAGTGGCAGGGCTTGGTGATGGCTACACCTTC.

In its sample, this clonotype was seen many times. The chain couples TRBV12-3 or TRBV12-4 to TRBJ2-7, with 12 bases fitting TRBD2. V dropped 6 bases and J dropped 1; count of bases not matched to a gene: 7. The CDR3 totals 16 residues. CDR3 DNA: TGTGCCAGCAGCTTCATGGGGACTAGCGGGTCCTACGAGCAGTACTTC. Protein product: CASSFMGTSGSYEQYF.

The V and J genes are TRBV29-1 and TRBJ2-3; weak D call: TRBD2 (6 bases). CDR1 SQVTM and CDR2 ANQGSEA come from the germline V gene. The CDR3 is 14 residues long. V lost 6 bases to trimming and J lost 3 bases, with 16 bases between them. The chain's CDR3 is CSVAPGDSTDTQYF. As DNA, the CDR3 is TGCAGCGTGGCTCCGGGGGACTCTACAGATACGCAGTATTTT.

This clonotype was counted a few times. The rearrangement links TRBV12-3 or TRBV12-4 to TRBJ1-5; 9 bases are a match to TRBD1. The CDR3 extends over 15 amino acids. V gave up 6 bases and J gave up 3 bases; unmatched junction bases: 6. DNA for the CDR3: TGTGCCAGCAGATCCGGGACAGGGCCCAATCAGCCCCAGCATTTT. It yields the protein CASRSGTGPNQPQHF.

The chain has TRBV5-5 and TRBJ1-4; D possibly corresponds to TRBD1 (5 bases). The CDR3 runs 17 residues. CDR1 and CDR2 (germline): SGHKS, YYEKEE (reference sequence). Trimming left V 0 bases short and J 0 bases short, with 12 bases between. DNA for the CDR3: TGTGCCAGCAGCTTGGAGGAGGGGCCTGCAACTAATGAAAAACTGTTTTTT. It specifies CASSLEEGPATNEKLFF.

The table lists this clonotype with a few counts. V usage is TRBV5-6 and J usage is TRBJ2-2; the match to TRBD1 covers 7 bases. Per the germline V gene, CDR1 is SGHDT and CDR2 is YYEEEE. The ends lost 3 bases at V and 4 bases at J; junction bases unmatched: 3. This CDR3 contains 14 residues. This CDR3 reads CASSSTGSTGELFF. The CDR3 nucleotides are TGTGCCAGCAGCTCGACAGGGTCCACCGGGGAGCTGTTTTTT.

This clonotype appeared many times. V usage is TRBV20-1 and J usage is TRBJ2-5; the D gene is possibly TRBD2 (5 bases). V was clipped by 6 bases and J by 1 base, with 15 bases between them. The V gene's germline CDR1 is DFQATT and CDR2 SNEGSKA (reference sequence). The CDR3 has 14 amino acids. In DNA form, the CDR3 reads TGCAGTGCCCATCGATTGGAGGCCCAAGAGACCCAGTACTTC. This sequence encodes CSAHRLEAQETQYF.

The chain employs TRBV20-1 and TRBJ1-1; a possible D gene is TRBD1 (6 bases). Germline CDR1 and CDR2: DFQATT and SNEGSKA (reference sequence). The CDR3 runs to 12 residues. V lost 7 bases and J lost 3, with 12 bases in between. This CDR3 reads CSGTATDTEAFF. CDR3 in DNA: TGCAGTGGGACAGCCACCGACACTGAAGCTTTCTTT.

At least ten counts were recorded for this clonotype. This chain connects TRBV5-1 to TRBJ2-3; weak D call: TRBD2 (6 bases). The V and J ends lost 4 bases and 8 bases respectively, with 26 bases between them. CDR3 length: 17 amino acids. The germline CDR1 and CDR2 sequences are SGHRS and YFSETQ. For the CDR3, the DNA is TGCGCCAGCAGCCCATCGGTCTCTGTTCCGGACTATCTTACGCAGTATTTT. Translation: CASSPSVSVPDYLTQYF.

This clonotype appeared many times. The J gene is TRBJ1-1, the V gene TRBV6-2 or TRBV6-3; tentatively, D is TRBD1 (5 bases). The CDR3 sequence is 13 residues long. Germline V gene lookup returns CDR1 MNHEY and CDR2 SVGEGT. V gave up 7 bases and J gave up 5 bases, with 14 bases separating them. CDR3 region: CASTQGGGTEAFF. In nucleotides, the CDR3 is TGTGCCAGCACCCAAGGTGGGGGGACTGAAGCTTTCTTT.

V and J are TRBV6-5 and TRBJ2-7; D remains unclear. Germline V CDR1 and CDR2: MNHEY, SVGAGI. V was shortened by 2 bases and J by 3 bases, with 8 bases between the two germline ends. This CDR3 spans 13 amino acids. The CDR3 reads CASSYRRFYEQYF. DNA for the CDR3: TGTGCCAGCAGTTACCGAAGGTTCTACGAGCAGTACTTC.

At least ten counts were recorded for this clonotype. The CDR3 here is CASSLMGRHGYTF. The CDR3, as DNA: TGTGCCAGCAGCTTAATGGGGCGACATGGCTACACCTTC. V usage is TRBV7-9 and J usage is TRBJ1-2, with D possibly matching TRBD1 (5 bases). V was shortened by 2 bases and J by 6 bases, with 10 bases between the two germline ends. The germline V gene has CDR1 SEHNR and CDR2 FQNEAQ (reference sequence). The CDR3 has 13 residues.

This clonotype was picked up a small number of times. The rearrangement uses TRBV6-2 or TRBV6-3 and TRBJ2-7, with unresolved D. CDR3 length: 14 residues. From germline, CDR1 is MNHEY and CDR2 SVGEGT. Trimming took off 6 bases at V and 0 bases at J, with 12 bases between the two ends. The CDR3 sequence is CASRTRWSSYEQYF. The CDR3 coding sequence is TGTGCCAGCAGGACGCGGTGGAGCTCCTACGAGCAGTACTTC.